The source of this T cell receptor (beta chain) is a study of T-cell memory formation after mild COVID-19. This clonotype was recorded at least ten times. CDR3 length: 14 residues. Trimming took off 5 bases at V and 3 bases at J, with 14 bases between the two ends. TCRdb re-derived calls from the 5' RACE reads in MiXCR, one entry per CDR3 protein. The sample yields some 490,000 distinct CDR3 sequences, 15% to 20% seen once. The material sequenced was PBMCs or a T cell subset sorted from them (not recorded which). This receptor was obtained from an adult woman who had mild COVID-19 (a few samples of this study predate the infection). Cell type and time point are not known. This chain connects TRBV12-3 or TRBV12-4 to TRBJ2-7, with D tentatively TRBD1 (6 bases). The CDR3 region is CASSQDRLFYEQYF. CDR3 bases: TGTGCCAGCAGTCAAGACAGGTTGTTCTACGAGCAGTACTTC.